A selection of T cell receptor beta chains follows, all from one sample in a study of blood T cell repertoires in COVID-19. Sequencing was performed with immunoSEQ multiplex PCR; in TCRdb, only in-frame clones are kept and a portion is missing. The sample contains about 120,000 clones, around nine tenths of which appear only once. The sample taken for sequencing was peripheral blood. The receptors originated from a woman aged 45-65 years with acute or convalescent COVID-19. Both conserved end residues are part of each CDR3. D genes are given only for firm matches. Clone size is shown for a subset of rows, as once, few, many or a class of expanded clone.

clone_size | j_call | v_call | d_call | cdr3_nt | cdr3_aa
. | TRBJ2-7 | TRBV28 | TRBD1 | TGTGCCAGCAATCCCTCCACTGGGACAGGCGAGCAGTACTTC | CASNPSTGTGEQYF
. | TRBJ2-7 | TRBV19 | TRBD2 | TGTGCCAGTAGTCCCCGGACTAGCGGGGAGTACGAGCAGTACTTC | CASSPRTSGEYEQYF
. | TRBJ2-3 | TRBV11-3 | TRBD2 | TGTGCCAGCAGCATCCGGACTAGCGGGGTCCCAGATACGCAGTATTTT | CASSIRTSGVPDTQYF
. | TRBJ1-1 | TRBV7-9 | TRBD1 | TGTGCCAGCAGCCTACAGGGGAGTGAAGCTTTCTTT | CASSLQGSEAFF
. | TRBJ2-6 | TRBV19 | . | TGTGCCAGTAGTATTACAGGTATTGGGGCCAACGTCCTGACTTTC | CASSITGIGANVLTF
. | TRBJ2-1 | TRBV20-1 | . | TGCAGTGCTAGCGGGAACAATGAGCAGTTCTTC | CSASGNNEQFF
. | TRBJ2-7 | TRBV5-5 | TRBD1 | TGTGCCAGCAGCCGATCGACAGGGGTAGGCGAGCAGTACTTC | CASSRSTGVGEQYF
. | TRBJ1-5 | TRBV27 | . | TGTGCCAGCAGTTTAAAGGGAGATCAGCCCCAGCATTTT | CASSLKGDQPQHF
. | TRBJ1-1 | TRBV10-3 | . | TGTGCCATCAGCGACCCGGGGGGCGTTTACACTGAAGCTTTCTTT | CAISDPGGVYTEAFF
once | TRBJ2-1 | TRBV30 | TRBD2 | TGTGCCTGGAGTGTAGCTAGCGGGACCTACAATGAGCAGTTCTTC | CAWSVASGTYNEQFF
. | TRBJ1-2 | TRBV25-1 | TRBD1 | TGTGCCAGCTCGCTGGGACAGGGCCCTGGCTACACCTTC | CASSLGQGPGYTF
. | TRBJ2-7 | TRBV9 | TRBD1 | TGTGCCAGCAGCGTAGGGGCCCCGGGACAGGGATACGAGCAGTACTTC | CASSVGAPGQGYEQYF
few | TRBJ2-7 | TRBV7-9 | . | TGTGCCAGCAGCCGAGGACACTCATCCTACGAGCAGTACTTC | CASSRGHSSYEQYF
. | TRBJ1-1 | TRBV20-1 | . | TGCAGTGCTAGAGATCCCTCCGGGACACCTTTT | CSARDPSGTPF
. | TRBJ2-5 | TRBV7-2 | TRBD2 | TGTGCCAGCAGCGAGGGGGGCGCGGGGGGAGAGACCCAGTACTTC | CASSEGGAGGETQYF
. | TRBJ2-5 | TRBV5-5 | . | TGTGCCAGCAGCTTGGACTATCAAGAGACCCAGTACTTC | CASSLDYQETQYF
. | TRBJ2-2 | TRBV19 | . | TGTGCCAGTAGTATTACTTTGACCGGGGAGCTGTTTTTT | CASSITLTGELFF